The next 7 T cell receptor beta chains were all read from a single sample in a study of CD8 T cells in ankylosing spondylitis. Overall study results and limits: A TCR beta motif of about eight highly homologous variants appeared characteristic of ankylosing spondylitis blood.

Their target antigens are unknown. TCRdb independently ran MiXCR on the 5' RACE reads; one entry per CDR3 protein. The sample contains 130,000 or so distinct CDR3 sequences, 17% of which appear only once. The material sequenced was blood, either unsorted or a sorted T cell fraction (not recorded which). The receptors were sampled from a male donor with ankylosing spondylitis.

The chain combines TRBV9 with TRBJ1-5; perhaps TRBD1 as D (6 bases). The CDR3 extends over 15 amino acids. Trimming cost V 4 bases and J 4 bases, with 15 bases left between them. Germline V gives CDR1 SGDLS, CDR2 YYNGEE. CDR3 sequence: CASSRGGRGNQPQHF. The DNA for the CDR3 is TGTGCCAGCAGCCGGGGGGGGCGCGGGAATCAGCCCCAGCATTTT.

This clonotype was seen at least ten times. The V and J genes are TRBV24-1 and TRBJ2-1; 8 bases match TRBD1. V shed 10 bases and J 6 bases; nucleotides not matched to a gene: 19. In germline, CDR1 is KGHDR, CDR2 SFDVKD. The CDR3 has 17 residues. The CDR3 nucleotides read TGTGCCACTTCCACAGGGGGTACCCCGATTACTCTCAATGAGCAGTTCTTC. Residues: CATSTGGTPITLNEQFF.

This chain links TRBV6-2 or TRBV6-3 with TRBJ2-1; 9 positions agree with TRBD2. CDR1 is MNHEY, CDR2 SVGEGT, per germline. The CDR3 spans 15 residues. Trimming at V came to 7 bases and at J to 3 bases, leaving 7 bases not matched to a gene. CDR3 residues: CASNVAGDSYNEQFF. The CDR3 DNA reads TGTGCCAGCAATGTAGCGGGAGATAGCTACAATGAGCAGTTCTTC.

CDR3: CSAHTPGENGYTF. The CDR3 nucleotides read TGCAGTGCCCATACTCCGGGGGAAAATGGCTACACCTTC. The gene calls are TRBV20-1 and TRBJ1-2, with a weak D call TRBD1 (5 bases). Germline CDR1 reads DFQATT; CDR2 reads SNEGSKA (reference sequence). The CDR3 spans 13 residues. The V end lost 6 bases, the J end lost 6 bases, and 17 bases lay between the germline ends.

This clonotype has only a few counts. This chain connects TRBV28 to TRBJ1-3; D perhaps matches TRBD1 (5 bases). CDR3 length: 16 amino acids. Trimming cost V 6 bases and J 1 base, with 16 bases left between them. Germline CDR1 reads MDHEN; CDR2 reads SYDVKM. CDR3 bases: TGTGCCAGCAGGAGGCCCGGGGGTTATTCTGGAAACACCATATATTTT. Amino acids: CASRRPGGYSGNTIYF.

This clonotype was seen only a few times. The chain links TRBV7-2 to TRBJ2-5; 9 nucleotides match TRBD2. V shed 2 bases, J shed 5 bases, and the junction held 9 bases outside the gene matches. CDR1 and CDR2 from the germline V gene are SGHTA and FQGNSA. The CDR3 loop spans 16 amino acids. The CDR3 coding sequence is TGTGCCAGCAGCTTATTTGCGGGAGGGCGGGGCGAGACCCAGTACTTC. Translated: CASSLFAGGRGETQYF. Combining the CDR3 with reference TRBV7-2 and TRBJ2-5 gives the whole variable domain GAGVSQSPSNKVTEKGKDVELRCDPISGHTALYWYRQSLGQGLEFLIYFQGNSAPDKSGLPSDRFSAERTGGSVSTLTIQRTQQEDSAVYLCASSLFAGGRGETQYFGPGTRLLVL.

This chain uses TRBV7-9 with TRBJ2-1; 14 bases agree with TRBD2. V lost 5 bases to trimming and J lost 7 bases; unmatched junction nucleotides: 10. The CDR3 is made up of 17 amino acids. Germline values: CDR1 SEHNR, CDR2 FQNEAQ (reference sequence). The CDR3 is CASSPGTSGRIRNEQFF. The CDR3, as DNA: TGTGCCAGCAGCCCCGGGACTAGCGGGAGAATTAGGAATGAGCAGTTCTTC.